Listed below are T cell receptor beta chains from one sample, sequenced in a study of cytomegalovirus exposure and HLA in healthy donors. The method was immunoSEQ multiplex PCR; TCRdb's version includes in-frame clones alone and lacks a portion of them. The sample gives some 160,000 clones, over 70% of which show up once; 4.5% to 6% is in the top ten. Sequencing used PBMCs. The receptors come from a man aged 35-49 years in good health and CMV-seronegative. The CDR3 runs from the conserved cysteine through the conserved F or W. D genes are given only for firm matches. Only part of the rows carry a size: once, few, many, or a class if the clone is expanded.

d_gene,abundance,j_gene,len,v_gene,CDR3aa,CDR3nt
.,.,TRBJ2-7,18,TRBV12-2,CASRFRIQGLAGIYEQYF,TGTGCAAGTCGCTTCCGAATACAAGGACTAGCGGGGATCTACGAGCAGTACTTC
.,.,TRBJ1-1,15,TRBV6-4,CASSAPWGENTEAFF,TGTGCCAGCAGTGCCCCCTGGGGGGAGAACACTGAAGCTTTCTTT
TRBD1,few,TRBJ1-5,17,TRBV18,CASSSTEGTASNQPQHF,TGTGCCAGCTCATCAACTGAAGGGACAGCTTCCAATCAGCCCCAGCATTTT
.,.,TRBJ1-2,13,TRBV6-5,CASSRGWDYGYTF,TGTGCCAGCAGTAGGGGGTGGGACTATGGCTACACCTTC
.,.,TRBJ2-5,14,TRBV5-1,CASSLQGIQETQYF,TGCGCCAGCAGCCTACAGGGAATCCAAGAGACCCAGTACTTC
TRBD1,.,TRBJ1-5,15,TRBV6-6,CASNPTGGFNQPQHF,TGTGCCAGCAACCCGACAGGGGGCTTCAATCAGCCCCAGCATTTT
TRBD1,.,TRBJ1-1,14,TRBV10-1,CASRPGQGDTEAFF,TGCGCCAGCAGGCCGGGACAGGGAGACACTGAAGCTTTCTTT
.,.,TRBJ1-2,13,TRBV2,CASTPGPSYGYTF,TGTGCCAGCACCCCCGGTCCCTCCTATGGCTACACCTTC
.,once,TRBJ1-1,15,TRBV5-1,CASSLQNSYRDEAFF,TGCGCCAGCAGCCTGCAAAACTCTTACAGGGATGAAGCTTTCTTT
.,.,TRBJ2-3,15,TRBV9,CASSPIARSPDTQYF,TGTGCCAGCAGCCCTATCGCCCGGAGCCCAGATACGCAGTATTTT
.,.,TRBJ1-3,12,TRBV4-1,CASSQSGNTIYF,TGCGCCAGCAGCCAGTCGGGAAACACCATATATTTT